This T cell receptor beta chain was retrieved from a study of T cells in Graves' hyperthyroidism and ophthalmopathy. Study overall: At initial diagnosis, before any treatment had begun, peripheral blood was obtained. General study points: Expanded thyroid clonotypes (above 0.001) were mostly also found in blood. A 13 V-J model separated ophthalmopathy from stable hyperthyroidism. The model identified upcoming ophthalmopathy a median 6.5 months ahead of onset.

This CDR3 contains 12 residues. Trimming cost V 4 bases and J 4 bases, with 7 bases left between them. Germline CDR1 reads MNHNS; CDR2 reads SASEGT. This clonotype was counted many times. Antigen unknown. Amplified TCR beta CDR3 regions derived from RNA transcripts. First-round RT-PCR with HTBI primers amplified the TCR CDR3 region. TCRdb re-analysed the multiplex PCR reads in MiXCR, keeping a single row per CDR3 protein. The data hold some 510,000 distinct CDR3 sequences, with under 25% observed a single time. Specimen: blood. This TCR came from a young man with Graves' hyperthyroidism. The chain combines TRBV6-1 with TRBJ1-2; the D is unclear. The DNA of the CDR3 is TGTGCCAGCAGTGCTTTCAGCTATGGCTACACCTTC. Amino acids: CASSAFSYGYTF.